The 22 T cell receptor beta chains listed next were all sequenced from one sample in a study of glioma-infiltrating T cells. Using RNA template, CDR3s of TCR alpha and beta were amplified with iRepertoire arm-PCR. TCRdb re-called the multiplex PCR reads through MiXCR, storing one row per CDR3 protein. The repertoire holds more than 350,000 distinct CDR3 sequences, with more than 35% as singletons. The specimen sequenced was glioma tissue, nonneoplastic brain tissue, or PBMCs (not recorded which). These receptors came from a human donor with low-grade glioma or glioblastoma, undergoing nonglioma brain surgery, or in good health (not recorded which).

This clonotype was counted ten times or more. The J gene is TRBJ2-3, the V gene TRBV15, with D perhaps matching TRBD1 (6 bases). The ends were cut back, 4 bases at V and 0 bases at J, with 11 bases in the middle. This CDR3 has 15 amino acids. The germline gives CDR1 LNHNV, CDR2 YYDKDF (reference sequence). Here the CDR3 DNA reads TGTGCCACCAGCATAGGACAGTCTAGCACAGATACGCAGTATTTT. As protein: CATSIGQSSTDTQYF.

The sample holds a few counts of this clonotype. The genes are TRBV7-2 and TRBJ1-1; no definite D call. The germline V gene encodes CDR1 SGHTA and CDR2 FQGNSA. V shed 1 base and J shed 11 bases, with 14 bases lying between them. The CDR3 consists of 13 residues. The CDR3 protein is CASSLEWNDIAFF. The CDR3 DNA is TGTGCCAGCAGCTTAGAGTGGAACGATATCGCTTTCTTT.

There are many counts of this clonotype. The chain joins TRBV20-1 to TRBJ2-7; 8 bases are a match to TRBD2. V lost 4 bases, J lost 3 bases, and 14 bases stayed unmatched. The CDR3 loop spans 16 amino acids. Germline lookup yields CDR1 DFQATT and CDR2 SNEGSKA (reference sequence). CDR3 DNA sequence: TGCAGTGCTAACCCTTTTGAAGCGGGAGAGCACTACGAGCAGTACTTC. It codes for CSANPFEAGEHYEQYF.

This chain links TRBV19 with TRBJ2-4, with a weak D call TRBD2 (6 bases). V lost 5 bases and J lost 8, with 31 bases in between. This CDR3 is built from 19 residues. Germline lookup yields CDR1 LNHDA and CDR2 SQIVND (reference sequence). The CDR3 loop reads CASSPPRNAGKQWGDIQYF. In DNA, the CDR3 is TGTGCCAGTAGTCCGCCCAGGAATGCGGGCAAACAGTGGGGGGACATTCAGTACTTC.

Of note for this clonotype: One base away lies a much larger clone, so this may be a sequencing read error. The chain has TRBV6-5 and TRBJ2-1, with 7 bases matching TRBD2. The germline V gene encodes CDR1 MNHEY and CDR2 SVGAGI. This CDR3 is built from 14 residues. CDR3 bases: TGTGCCAGCACTCCTTTAGCGGGCCCCAATGAGCAGTCCTTC. It codes for CASTPLAGPNEQSF.

This chain links TRBV12-3 or TRBV12-4 with TRBJ2-5; 14 bases are shared with TRBD2. With 3 bases clipped from V and 6 bases from J, the junction kept 21 bases outside the gene matches. The length of the CDR3 is 21 residues. DNA for the CDR3: TGTGCCAGCAGTTTTCGACCGGGACTAGCGGGAGCCGCCTACCTTATGAAGACCCAGTACTTC. Amino acids: CASSFRPGLAGAAYLMKTQYF.

As concerns this clonotype: The CDR3 does not close with the conserved phenylalanine or tryptophan, likely indicating a read error. The chain employs TRBV4-1 and TRBJ2-5, with 8 bases aligning to TRBD2. There are 17 residues in the CDR3. Germline V lookup: CDR1 MGHRA, CDR2 YSYEKL. The J segment lost 5 bases and the V segment lost 0 bases, leaving 11 bases of the junction unmatched. The CDR3 spells CASSQDRDGGARETQYS. For the CDR3, the DNA is TGCGCCAGCAGCCAAGATCGAGACGGGGGGGCGAGGGAGACCCAGTACTCC.

Written as DNA, the CDR3 is TGTGCCAGCAGCCAGGGAGCAGGGAGGAATTCACCCCTCCACTTT. Its translation: CASSQGAGRNSPLHF. The chain uses TRBV3-1 and TRBJ1-6, with TRBD1 as a possible D gene (5 bases). Germline lookup yields CDR1 LGHDT and CDR2 YNNKEL (reference sequence). The CDR3 sequence is 15 residues long. Deletions cut 3 bases from V and 7 bases from J, with 13 bases between.

This sequence joins TRBV28 and TRBJ2-2; D might be TRBD2 (5 bases). CDR1 is MDHEN, CDR2 SYDVKM, per germline. Trimming removed 6 bases from V and 3 bases from J, with 17 bases in between. The CDR3 length is 16 residues. The CDR3 protein is CASRGPGGTYTGELFF. The CDR3 nucleotides are TGTGCCAGCAGAGGACCCGGAGGCACTTACACCGGGGAGCTGTTTTTT.

This clonotype was picked up many times. V usage is TRBV20-1 and J usage is TRBJ2-7; the D is unclear. The V end lost 6 bases, the J end lost 7 bases, and 13 bases lay between the germline ends. Germline values: CDR1 DFQATT, CDR2 SNEGSKA (reference sequence). The CDR3 sequence is 11 residues long. The CDR3 DNA sequence: TGCAGTGCCAGACTCTTTGGTGAGCAGTACTTC. It encodes CSARLFGEQYF.

The chain has TRBV20-1 and TRBJ2-7, with a tentative D call TRBD1 (8 bases). Germline CDR1 is DFQATT and CDR2 is SNEGSKA (reference sequence). Trimming removed 5 bases from V and 7 bases from J, with 21 bases in between. The CDR3 length is 14 residues. CDR3 sequence reads: CSAGGQGGFGEQYF. The DNA of the CDR3 is TGCAGTGCTGGCGGACAGGGAGGGTTCGGAGAGCAGTACTTC.

The V call is TRBV4-3, the J call TRBJ2-3, with a tentative D call TRBD2 (6 bases). This CDR3 has 16 residues. Trimming left V 3 bases short and J 6 bases short, with 19 bases between. Germline V lookup: CDR1 LGHNA, CDR2 YSLEER. The CDR3 here is CASSQQGGTSGDTQYF. The CDR3 nucleotides are TGCGCCAGCAGCCAGCAGGGCGGGACCTCCGGGGATACGCAGTATTTT.

The chain carries TRBV2 and TRBJ2-7; a possible D gene is TRBD2 (7 bases). Germline V gene lookup returns CDR1 SNHLY and CDR2 FYNNEI. Trimming took 6 bases from V and 5 from J, leaving 14 bases between them. The CDR3 length is 13 residues. The CDR3 is CASRKQGGNEQYF. Here the CDR3 DNA reads TGTGCCAGCAGGAAACAGGGAGGGAACGAGCAGTACTTC. Based on the CDR3 plus reference TRBV2 and TRBJ2-7, the full variable domain is EPEVTQTPSHQVTQMGQEVILRCVPISNHLYFYWYRQILGQKVEFLVSFYNNEISEKSEIFDDQFSVERPDGSNFTLKIRSTKLEDSAMYFCASRKQGGNEQYFGPGTRLTVT.

The rearrangement links TRBV9 to TRBJ1-1; D is undetermined. Trimming pared 0 bases from V and 5 bases from J, leaving 8 bases between. This CDR3 comprises 13 residues. Germline V gene sequence: CDR1 SGDLS, CDR2 YYNGEE. The CDR3: CASSVGSGTEAFF. The CDR3 DNA is TGTGCCAGCAGCGTAGGCAGCGGGACTGAAGCTTTCTTT.

The chain couples TRBV27 to TRBJ1-2, with a weak D call TRBD1 (6 bases). There are 13 residues in the CDR3. Germline CDR1 reads MNHEY; CDR2 reads SMNVEV (reference sequence). V lost 8 bases to trimming and J lost 4 bases, with 14 bases between them. The CDR3 nucleotides are TGTGCCAGCGGTTACGGGGGCTCCTATGGCTACACCTTC. Translation gives CASGYGGSYGYTF.

V and J are TRBV2 and TRBJ1-2; TRBD1 agrees at 7 bases. The CDR3 runs to 13 residues. Trimming at V came to 5 bases and at J to 7 bases, leaving 7 bases not matched to a gene. Germline V gives CDR1 SNHLY, CDR2 FYNNEI. The CDR3, as DNA: TGTGCCAGCAGTCAAACAGGGGTTTGTGGCTACACCTTC. Its translation: CASSQTGVCGYTF.

The chain uses TRBV4-3 and TRBJ2-1; 7 bases line up with TRBD1. Germline V gene lookup returns CDR1 LGHNA and CDR2 YSLEER. This CDR3 spans 15 amino acids. The V segment lost 3 bases and the J segment 5 bases; nucleotides outside the gene matches: 7. Here the CDR3 DNA reads TGCGCCAGCAGCCAGAGGGGACAGAGAAACAATGAGCAGTTCTTC. Its translation: CASSQRGQRNNEQFF.

This clonotype showed up just a few times. This chain uses TRBV6-2 or TRBV6-3 with TRBJ1-4; D remains ambiguous. The V end was cut by 2 bases, the J end by 11 bases, with 12 bases between. Germline V gives CDR1 MNHEY, CDR2 SVGEGT. This CDR3 contains 13 residues. The CDR3 here is CASSYAPGPKLFF. In nucleotides, the CDR3 is TGTGCCAGCAGTTACGCCCCGGGTCCCAAACTGTTTTTT.

The chain has TRBV7-2 and TRBJ2-7; D uncertain. From germline, CDR1 is SGHTA and CDR2 FQGNSA. Trimming shortened V by 1 base and J by 3 bases, and 22 bases separated the two germline ends. The CDR3 length is 18 residues. CDR3 sequence (DNA): TGTGCCAGCAGCTTAGTCCCCATCACCTCCAGAAACAACTACGAGCAGTACTTC. Encoded protein: CASSLVPITSRNNYEQYF.

The chain links TRBV19 to TRBJ1-3; no clear D gene. Germline loops: CDR1 LNHDA, CDR2 SQIVND (reference sequence). This CDR3 has 15 amino acids. V was shortened by 7 bases and J by 2 bases, with 15 bases between the two germline ends. The CDR3 loop reads CASTIREGAGNTIYF. CDR3 bases: TGTGCCAGTACCATTCGGGAGGGAGCTGGAAACACCATATATTTT.

This chain links TRBV7-6 with TRBJ2-7, with a tentative D call TRBD2 (6 bases). Trimming left V 1 base short and J 0 bases short, with 19 bases between. This CDR3 spans 18 amino acids. The germline gives CDR1 SGHVS, CDR2 FNYEAQ. The CDR3 spells CASSLDTGGGLSSYEQYF. For the CDR3, the DNA is TGTGCCAGCAGCTTAGACACCGGGGGAGGTCTCAGCTCCTACGAGCAGTACTTC.

This clonotype was counted only a few times. V and J are TRBV28 and TRBJ2-5; a possible D gene is TRBD2 (5 bases). CDR3 length equals 14 residues. Germline V gene data show CDR1 as MDHEN and CDR2 as SYDVKM. V gave up 6 bases and J gave up 4 bases, with 15 bases separating them. Here the CDR3 reads CASSTPGSRETQYF. The CDR3 bases are TGTGCCAGCAGCACTCCGGGGTCCAGAGAGACCCAGTACTTC.